This T cell receptor (beta chain) was observed in a study of blood T cell repertoires in COVID-19. Study as a whole: PBMCs, B-cell-depleted T cells, or T cells provided the cDNA or gDNA that made up the material.

The sample holds a few counts of this clone. The CDR3 extends over 16 amino acids. Germline CDR1 is LNHNV and CDR2 is YYDKDF (reference sequence). V dropped 0 bases and J dropped 8 bases, with 17 bases sitting between them. Original data processing: Researchers report that nucleated cell counts were estimated from reference gene primer amplification. Generated by immunoSEQ multiplex PCR, the TCRdb table keeps only in-frame clones and is missing some. V, J and clone size derive from that table, while D and trimming were established from the DNA sequence. The table lists 35,000 to 50,000 clones, 69% of them singletons.

The sequencing sample was made of peripheral blood. The sequence derives from an elderly man with acute or convalescent COVID-19. The gene calls are TRBV15 and TRBJ1-3; D remains unclear. CDR3 sequence: CATSRDITAEEDTIYF. In nucleotides, the CDR3 is TGTGCCACCAGCAGAGATATCACAGCCGAGGAGGACACCATATATTTT.